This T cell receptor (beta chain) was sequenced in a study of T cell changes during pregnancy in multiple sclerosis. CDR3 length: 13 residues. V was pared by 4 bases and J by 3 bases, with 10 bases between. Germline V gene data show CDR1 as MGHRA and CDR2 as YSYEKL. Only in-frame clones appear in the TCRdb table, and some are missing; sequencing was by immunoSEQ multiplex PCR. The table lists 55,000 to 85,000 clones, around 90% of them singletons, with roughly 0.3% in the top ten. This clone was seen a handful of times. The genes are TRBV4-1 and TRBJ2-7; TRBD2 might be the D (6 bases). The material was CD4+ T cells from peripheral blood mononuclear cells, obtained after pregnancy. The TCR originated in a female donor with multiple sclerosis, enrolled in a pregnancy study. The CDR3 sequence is CASSRAGGYEQYF. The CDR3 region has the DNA TGCGCCAGCAGCCGGGCCGGGGGCTACGAGCAGTACTTC.